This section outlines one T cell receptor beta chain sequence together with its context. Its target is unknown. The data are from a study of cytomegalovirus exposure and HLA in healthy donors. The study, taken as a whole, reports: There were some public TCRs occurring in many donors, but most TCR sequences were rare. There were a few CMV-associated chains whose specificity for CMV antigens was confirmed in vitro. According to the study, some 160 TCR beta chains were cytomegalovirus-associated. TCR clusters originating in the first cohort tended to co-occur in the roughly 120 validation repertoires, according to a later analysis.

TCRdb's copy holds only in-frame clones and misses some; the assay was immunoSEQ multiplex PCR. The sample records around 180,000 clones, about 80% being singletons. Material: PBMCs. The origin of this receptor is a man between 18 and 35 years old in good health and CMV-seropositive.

The CDR3 DNA is TGTGCCTGGAGTTCCCGGACAGGCGCCTTAGGGGATACGCAGTATTTT. This gives the protein CAWSSRTGALGDTQYF. The gene calls are TRBV30 and TRBJ2-3, with 7 bases fitting TRBD1. CDR1 and CDR2 (germline): GTSNPN, SVGIG (reference sequence). The CDR3 contains 16 residues. The ends lost 2 bases at V and 6 bases at J; junction bases unmatched: 14. Full variable domain (remainder filled in from reference TRBV30 and TRBJ2-3): SQTIHQWPATLVQPVGSPLSLECTVEGTSNPNLYWYRQAAGRGLQLLFYSVGIGQISSEVPQNLSASRPQDRQFILSSKKLLLSDSGFYLCAWSSRTGALGDTQYFGPGTRLTVL.